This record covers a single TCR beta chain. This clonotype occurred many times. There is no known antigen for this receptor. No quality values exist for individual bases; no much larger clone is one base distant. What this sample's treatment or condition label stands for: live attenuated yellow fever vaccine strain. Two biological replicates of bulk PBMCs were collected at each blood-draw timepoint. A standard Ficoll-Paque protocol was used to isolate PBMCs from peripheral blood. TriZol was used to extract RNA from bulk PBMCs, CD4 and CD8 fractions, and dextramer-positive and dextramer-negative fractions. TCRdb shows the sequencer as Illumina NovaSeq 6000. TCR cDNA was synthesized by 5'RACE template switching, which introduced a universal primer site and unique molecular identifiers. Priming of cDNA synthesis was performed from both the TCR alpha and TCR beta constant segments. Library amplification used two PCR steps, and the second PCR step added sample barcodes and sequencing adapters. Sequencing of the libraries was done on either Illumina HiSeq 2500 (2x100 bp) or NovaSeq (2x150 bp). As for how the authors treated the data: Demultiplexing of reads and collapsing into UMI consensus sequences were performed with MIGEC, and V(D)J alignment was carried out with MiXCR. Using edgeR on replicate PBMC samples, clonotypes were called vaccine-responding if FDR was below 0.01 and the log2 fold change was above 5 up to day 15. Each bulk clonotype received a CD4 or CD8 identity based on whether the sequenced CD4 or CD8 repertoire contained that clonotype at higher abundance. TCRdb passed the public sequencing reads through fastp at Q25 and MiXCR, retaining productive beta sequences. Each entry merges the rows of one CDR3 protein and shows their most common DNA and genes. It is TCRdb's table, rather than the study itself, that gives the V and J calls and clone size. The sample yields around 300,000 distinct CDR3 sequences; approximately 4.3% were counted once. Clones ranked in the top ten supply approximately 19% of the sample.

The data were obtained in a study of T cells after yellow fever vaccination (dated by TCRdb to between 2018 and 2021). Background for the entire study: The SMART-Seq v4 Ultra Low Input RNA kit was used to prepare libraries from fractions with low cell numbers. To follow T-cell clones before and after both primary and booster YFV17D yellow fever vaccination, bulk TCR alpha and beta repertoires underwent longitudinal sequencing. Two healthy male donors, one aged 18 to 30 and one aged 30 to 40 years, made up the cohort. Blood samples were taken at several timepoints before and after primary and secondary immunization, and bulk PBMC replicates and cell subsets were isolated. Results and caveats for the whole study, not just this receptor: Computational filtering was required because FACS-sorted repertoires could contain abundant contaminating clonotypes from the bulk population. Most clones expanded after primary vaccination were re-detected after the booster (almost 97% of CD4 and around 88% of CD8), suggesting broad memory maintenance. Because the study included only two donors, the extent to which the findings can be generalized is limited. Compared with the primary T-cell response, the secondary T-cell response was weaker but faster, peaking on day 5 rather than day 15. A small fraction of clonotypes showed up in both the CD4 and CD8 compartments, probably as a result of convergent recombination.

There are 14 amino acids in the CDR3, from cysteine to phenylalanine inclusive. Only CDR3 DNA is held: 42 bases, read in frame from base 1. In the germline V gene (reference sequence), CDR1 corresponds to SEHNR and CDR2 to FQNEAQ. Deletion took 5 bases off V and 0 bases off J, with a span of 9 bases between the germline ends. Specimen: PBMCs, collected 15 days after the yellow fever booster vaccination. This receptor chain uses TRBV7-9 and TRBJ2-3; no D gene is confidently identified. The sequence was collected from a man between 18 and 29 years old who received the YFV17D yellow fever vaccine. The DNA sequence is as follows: TGTGCCAGCAGCACCCCCAAGAGCACAGATACGCAGTATTTT. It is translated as CASSTPKSTDTQYF.